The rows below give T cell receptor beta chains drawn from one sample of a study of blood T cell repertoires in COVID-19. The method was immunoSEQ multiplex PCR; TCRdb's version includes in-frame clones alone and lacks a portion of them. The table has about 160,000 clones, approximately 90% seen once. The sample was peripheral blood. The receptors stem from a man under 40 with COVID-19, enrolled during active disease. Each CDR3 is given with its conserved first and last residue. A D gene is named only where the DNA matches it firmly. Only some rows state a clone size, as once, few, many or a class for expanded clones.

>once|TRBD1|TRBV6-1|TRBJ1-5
CASSEQGAPGQPQHF
TGTGCCAGCAGTGAACAGGGGGCACCTGGTCAGCCCCAGCATTTT
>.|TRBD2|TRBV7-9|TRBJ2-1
CASSGTSGRTYNEQFF
TGTGCCAGCAGCGGAACGAGCGGGAGAACCTACAATGAGCAGTTCTTC
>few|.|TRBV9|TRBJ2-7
CASSPPVASYEQYF
TGTGCCAGCAGCCCGCCCGTGGCATCCTACGAGCAGTACTTC
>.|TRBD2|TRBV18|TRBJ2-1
CASSPSLAGGTNNEQFF
TGTGCCAGCTCACCGTCGCTAGCGGGAGGAACTAACAATGAGCAGTTCTTC
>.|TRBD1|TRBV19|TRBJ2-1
CASSADRGRLDEQFF
TGTGCCAGTAGTGCGGACAGGGGGAGGTTAGATGAGCAGTTCTTC
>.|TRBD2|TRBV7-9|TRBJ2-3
CASSLGLAGGPWADTQYF
TGTGCCAGCAGCTTAGGACTAGCGGGGGGGCCATGGGCAGATACGCAGTATTTT
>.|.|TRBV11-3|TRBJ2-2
CASSRGGTDTGELFF
TGTGCCAGCTCTCGAGGAGGGACGGACACCGGGGAGCTGTTTTTT
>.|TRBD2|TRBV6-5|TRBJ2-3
CASAMGREGTDTQYF
TGTGCCAGCGCTATGGGCCGGGAGGGCACAGATACGCAGTATTTT
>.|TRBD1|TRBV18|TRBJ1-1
CASSPDVWDRANTEAFF
TGTGCCAGCTCACCCGATGTCTGGGACAGGGCCAACACTGAAGCTTTCTTT
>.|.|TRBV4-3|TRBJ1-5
CASSQDRTGPGYSNQPQHF
TGCGCCAGCAGCCAAGATAGAACAGGGCCGGGTTATAGTAATCAGCCCCAGCATTTT
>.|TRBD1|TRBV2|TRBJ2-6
CASFRGRLAGANVLTF
TGTGCCAGCTTCAGGGGGCGTCTTGCTGGGGCCAACGTCCTGACTTTC
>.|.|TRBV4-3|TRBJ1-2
CASSDEQVVGSYTF
TGCGCCAGCAGCGACGAACAGGTAGTAGGAAGCTACACCTTC
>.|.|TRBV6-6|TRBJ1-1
CASSNSRVLHTEAFF
TGTGCCAGCAGCAATTCCAGGGTCTTGCACACTGAAGCTTTCTTT
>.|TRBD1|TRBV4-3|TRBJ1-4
CASSQGTGGGEKLFF
TGCGCCAGCAGCCAAGGCACAGGGGGCGGTGAAAAACTGTTTTTT
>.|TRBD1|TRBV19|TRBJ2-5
CASSMGTGVAQETQYF
TGTGCCAGTAGTATGGGAACAGGGGTTGCCCAAGAGACCCAGTACTTC
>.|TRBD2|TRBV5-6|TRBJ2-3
CASSLGSSGGRNTQYF
TGTGCCAGCAGCTTGGGGTCTAGCGGGGGCCGGAATACGCAGTATTTT
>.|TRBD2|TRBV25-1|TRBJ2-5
CASSHSGVQETQYF
TGTGCCAGCAGTCATAGCGGGGTCCAAGAGACCCAGTACTTC
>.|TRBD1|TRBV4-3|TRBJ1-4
CASSQGQRQKLFF
TGCGCCAGCAGCCAGGGACAGCGCCAGAAACTGTTTTTT
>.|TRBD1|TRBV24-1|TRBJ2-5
CATSDLGQGTETQYF
TGTGCCACCAGTGATTTGGGACAGGGGACGGAGACCCAGTACTTC
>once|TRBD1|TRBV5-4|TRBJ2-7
CASSRLPGTVDEQYF
TGTGCCAGCAGCCGCTTACCAGGGACAGTAGACGAGCAGTACTTC
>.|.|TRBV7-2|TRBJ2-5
CASSLVGAGGLNQETQYF
TGTGCCAGCAGCTTAGTTGGCGCCGGGGGTCTCAACCAAGAGACCCAGTACTTC
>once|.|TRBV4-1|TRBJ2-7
CASSERNAGVLMFEQYF
TGCGCCAGCAGCGAAAGAAACGCAGGGGTTTTAATGTTCGAGCAGTACTTC